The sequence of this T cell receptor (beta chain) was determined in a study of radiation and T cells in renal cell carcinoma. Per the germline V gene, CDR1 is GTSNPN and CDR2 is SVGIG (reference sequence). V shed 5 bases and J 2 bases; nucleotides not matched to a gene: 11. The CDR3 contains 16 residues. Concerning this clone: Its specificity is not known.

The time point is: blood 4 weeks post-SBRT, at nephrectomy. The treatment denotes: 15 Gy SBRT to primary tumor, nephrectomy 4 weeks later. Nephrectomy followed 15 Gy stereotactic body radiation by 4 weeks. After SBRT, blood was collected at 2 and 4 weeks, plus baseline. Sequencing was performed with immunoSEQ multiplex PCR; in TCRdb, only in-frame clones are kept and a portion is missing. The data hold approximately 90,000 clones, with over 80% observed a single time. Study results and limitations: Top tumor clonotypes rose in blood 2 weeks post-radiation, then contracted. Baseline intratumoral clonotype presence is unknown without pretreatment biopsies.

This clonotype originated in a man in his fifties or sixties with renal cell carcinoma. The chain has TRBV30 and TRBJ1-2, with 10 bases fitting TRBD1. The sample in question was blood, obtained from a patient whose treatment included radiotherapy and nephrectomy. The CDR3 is CAWYRDRGLYNYGYTF. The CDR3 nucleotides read TGTGCCTGGTACCGGGACAGGGGACTATACAACTATGGCTACACCTTC.